The present T cell receptor (beta chain) was sequenced within a study of blood T cell repertoires in COVID-19 (dated by TCRdb to about 2020). The study in broad terms: Samples from collaborators originated in the United States, Italy and Spain and spanned both the acute and convalescent phases of COVID-19. The material from the prospective study consisted of cDNA or gDNA derived from T cells, B-cell-depleted T cells, or PBMCs. The samples were drawn from two sources: the first 160 participants of the ongoing ImmuneRACE study, and 1,000 to 1,500 subjects contributed by 6 global collaborators. Where HLA class I and class II types were available, the types were taken from metadata supplied by the sample provider, not from assay-based typing. Subjects who had been exposed to COVID-19, were actively infected with it, or had recovered from it provided the deeply sampled blood TCRbeta repertoires that made up the dataset. The repertoires were released in a freely available public database meant as a resource for research on the immune response to SARS-CoV-2. A de-identified subject ID, COVID-19 status, age in years and sex were almost always included in the sample metadata. Beyond this particular receptor, the publication reports: How much clinical and demographic metadata was included differed by source and by participant, and the metadata was provided uncurated.

TCRbeta CDR3 regions were amplified from genomic DNA using the immunoSEQ Assay, a bias-controlled multiplex PCR. Per the authors' processing: The number of nucleated cells in each sample was estimated by amplification of reference gene primers within the assay. Sequence reads were collapsed and filtered to measure the absolute abundance of every unique TCRbeta CDR3 rearrangement. For each sample, productive Simpson clonality was calculated by taking the square root of Simpson's diversity index across productive rearrangements. In TCRdb, the immuneACCESS table is reduced to in-frame sequences with V and J assigned. These tables do not hold every clone; where another copy was compared, an unresolved V gene accounts for under half, and the others remain unexplained. The D gene and trimming were derived from the DNA, and the V and J assignments and clone size from that table. Recorded for this sample are about 120,000 clones; 77% of them occurred a single time. Of the sample, roughly 7.9% falls within the top ten clones.

Each collaborating institution followed its own protocols to collect whole blood in K2EDTA tubes. For TCRbeta analysis, collaborators shipped samples as frozen whole blood, isolated PBMCs, or DNA extracted from either of those sample types. From cysteine to phenylalanine, the CDR3 is 13 amino acids long. Only the CDR3 portion is preserved as DNA: 39 bases, with reading frame beginning at the first base. From a lookup of the germline V gene, CDR1 and CDR2 are SGHVS and FQNEAQ. At the junction V is shortened by 6 bases and J by 3 bases; bases outside the gene matches: 2. In the case of this clone: No antigen is known for it. Per-nucleotide qualities are absent, and no much larger clonotype sits a single base away.

This receptor was obtained from a human donor in a cohort sampled during active COVID-19. The sequenced material came from peripheral blood. Recombination connected TRBV7-8 to TRBJ1-5; TRBD1 aligns with 7 central bases. For the CDR3, the sequence is CASRGQLNQPQHF. The base sequence is TGTGCCAGCAGGGGACAGCTCAATCAGCCCCAGCATTTT.